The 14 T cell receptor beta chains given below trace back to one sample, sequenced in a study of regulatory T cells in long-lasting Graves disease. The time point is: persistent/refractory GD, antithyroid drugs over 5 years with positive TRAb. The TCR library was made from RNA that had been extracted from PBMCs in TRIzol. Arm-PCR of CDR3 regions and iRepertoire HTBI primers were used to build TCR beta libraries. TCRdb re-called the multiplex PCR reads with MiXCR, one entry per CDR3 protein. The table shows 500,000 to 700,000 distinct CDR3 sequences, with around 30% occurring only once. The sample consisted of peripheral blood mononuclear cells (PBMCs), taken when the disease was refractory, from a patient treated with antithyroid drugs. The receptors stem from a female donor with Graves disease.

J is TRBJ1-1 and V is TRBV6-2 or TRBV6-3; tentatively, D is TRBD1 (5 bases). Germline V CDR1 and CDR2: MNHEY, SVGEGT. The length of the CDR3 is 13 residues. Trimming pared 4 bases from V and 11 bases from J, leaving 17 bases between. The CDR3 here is CASSLRDAGQAFF. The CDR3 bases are TGTGCCAGCAGTTTACGGGACGCCGGGCAGGCTTTCTTT.

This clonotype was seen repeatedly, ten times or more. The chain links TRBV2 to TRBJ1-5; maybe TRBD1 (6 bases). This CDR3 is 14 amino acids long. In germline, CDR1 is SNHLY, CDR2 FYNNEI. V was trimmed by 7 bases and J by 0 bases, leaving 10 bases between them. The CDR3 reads CASTDSHSNQPQHF. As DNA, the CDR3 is TGTGCCAGCACGGACAGCCATAGCAATCAGCCCCAGCATTTT.

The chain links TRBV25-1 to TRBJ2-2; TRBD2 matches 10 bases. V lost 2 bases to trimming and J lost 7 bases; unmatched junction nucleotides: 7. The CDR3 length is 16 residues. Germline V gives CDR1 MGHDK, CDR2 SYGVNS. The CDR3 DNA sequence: TGTGCCAGCAGTGAAACTAGCGGGATGGGGATCGGGGAGCTGTTTTTT. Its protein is CASSETSGMGIGELFF.

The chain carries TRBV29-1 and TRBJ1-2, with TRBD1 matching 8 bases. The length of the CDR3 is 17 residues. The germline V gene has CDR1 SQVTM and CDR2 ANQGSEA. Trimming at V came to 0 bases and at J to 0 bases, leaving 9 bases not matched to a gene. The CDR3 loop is CSVEDQDRGGPNYGYTF. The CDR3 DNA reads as TGCAGCGTTGAAGATCAAGACAGGGGAGGCCCTAACTATGGCTACACCTTC.

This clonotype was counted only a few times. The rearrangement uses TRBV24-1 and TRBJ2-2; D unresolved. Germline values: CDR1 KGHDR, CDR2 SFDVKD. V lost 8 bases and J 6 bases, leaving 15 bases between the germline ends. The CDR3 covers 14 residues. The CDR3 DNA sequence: TGTGCCACCAAACCAGTACTGGGGTCCGGGGAGCTGTTTTTT. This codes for CATKPVLGSGELFF.

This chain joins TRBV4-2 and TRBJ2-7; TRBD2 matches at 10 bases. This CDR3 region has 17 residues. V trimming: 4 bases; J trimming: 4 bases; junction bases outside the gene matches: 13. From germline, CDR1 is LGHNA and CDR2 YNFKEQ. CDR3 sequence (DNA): TGTGCCAGCAGCCTCGTGCTAGCGGGGGAACTACCTTACGAGCAGTACTTC. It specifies CASSLVLAGELPYEQYF.

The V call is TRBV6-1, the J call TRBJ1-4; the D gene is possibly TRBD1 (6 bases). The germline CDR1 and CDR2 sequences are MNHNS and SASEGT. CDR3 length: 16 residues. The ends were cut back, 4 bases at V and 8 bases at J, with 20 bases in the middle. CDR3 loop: CASSVEGGGWEEKLFF. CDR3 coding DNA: TGTGCCAGCAGTGTCGAGGGGGGGGGGTGGGAAGAAAAACTGTTTTTT.

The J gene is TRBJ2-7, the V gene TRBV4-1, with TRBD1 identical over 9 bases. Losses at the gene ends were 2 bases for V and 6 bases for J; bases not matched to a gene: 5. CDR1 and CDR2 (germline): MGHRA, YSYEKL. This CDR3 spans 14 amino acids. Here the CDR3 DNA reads TGCGCCAGCAGCCAACGGACAGGGGAACGCGAGCAGTACTTC. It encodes CASSQRTGEREQYF.

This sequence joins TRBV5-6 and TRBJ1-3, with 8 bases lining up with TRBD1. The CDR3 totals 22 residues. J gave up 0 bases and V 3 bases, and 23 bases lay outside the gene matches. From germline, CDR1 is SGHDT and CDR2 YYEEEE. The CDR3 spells CASSSLTGTGDLLSLSGNTIYF. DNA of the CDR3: TGTGCCAGCAGCTCCTTAACCGGGACAGGAGATCTCCTCTCCCTCTCTGGAAACACCATATATTTT.

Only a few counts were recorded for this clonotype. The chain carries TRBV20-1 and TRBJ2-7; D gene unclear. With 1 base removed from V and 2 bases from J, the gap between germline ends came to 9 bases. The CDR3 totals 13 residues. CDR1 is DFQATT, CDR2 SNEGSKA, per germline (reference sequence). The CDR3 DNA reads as TGCAGTGCTAGAGGCCCAGTCACCTACGAGCAGTACTTC. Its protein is CSARGPVTYEQYF.

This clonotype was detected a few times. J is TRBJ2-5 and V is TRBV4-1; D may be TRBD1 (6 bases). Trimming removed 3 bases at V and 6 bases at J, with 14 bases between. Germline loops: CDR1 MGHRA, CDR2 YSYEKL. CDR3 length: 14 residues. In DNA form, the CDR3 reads TGCGCCAGCAGCCAGCGACAGGAGAAGAAGACCCAGTACTTC. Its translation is CASSQRQEKKTQYF.

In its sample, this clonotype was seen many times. For the CDR3, the DNA is TGTGCCAGCAGTTCTAGTAACAGAGTGCTCTCGTTGTACTTC. Amino acids: CASSSSNRVLSLYF. The genes are TRBV28 and TRBJ2-7; D not resolved. The length of the CDR3 is 14 residues. Deletions cut 4 bases from V and 12 bases from J, with 22 bases between. Looked up from germline, CDR1 is MDHEN and CDR2 is SYDVKM.

The CDR3 DNA sequence: TGTGCCAGCAGCTCACCAGGGACAGAGACCCAGTACTTC. As protein: CASSSPGTETQYF. The rearrangement uses TRBV13 and TRBJ2-5, with D perhaps being TRBD1 or TRBD2 (5 bases each). Trimming took 4 bases from V and 4 from J, leaving 10 bases between them. CDR1 and CDR2 from the germline V gene are PRHDT and FYEKMQ (reference sequence). CDR3 size: 13 residues.

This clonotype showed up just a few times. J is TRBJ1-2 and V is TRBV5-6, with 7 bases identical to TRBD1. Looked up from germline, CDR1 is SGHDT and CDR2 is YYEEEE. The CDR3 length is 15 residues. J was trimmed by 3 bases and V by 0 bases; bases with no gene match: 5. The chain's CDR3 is CASSLASGGYYGYTF. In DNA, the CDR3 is TGTGCCAGCAGCTTGGCCTCAGGGGGGTACTATGGCTACACCTTC.